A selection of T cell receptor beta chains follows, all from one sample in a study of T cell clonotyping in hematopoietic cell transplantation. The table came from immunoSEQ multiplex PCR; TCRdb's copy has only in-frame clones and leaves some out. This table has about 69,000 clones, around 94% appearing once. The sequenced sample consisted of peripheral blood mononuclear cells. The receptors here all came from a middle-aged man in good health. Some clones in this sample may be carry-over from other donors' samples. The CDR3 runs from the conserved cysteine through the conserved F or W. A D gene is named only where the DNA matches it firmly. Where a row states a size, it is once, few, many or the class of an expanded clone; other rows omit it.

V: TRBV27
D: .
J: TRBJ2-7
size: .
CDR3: CASSSYEQYF
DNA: TGTGCCAGCAGTTCCTACGAGCAGTACTTC

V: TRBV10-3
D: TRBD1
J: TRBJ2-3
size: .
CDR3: CAISDPRGNGDTQYF
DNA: TGTGCCATCAGTGATCCCAGGGGGAACGGGGATACGCAGTATTTT

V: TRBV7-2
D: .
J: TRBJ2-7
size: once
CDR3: CASSLRADSSVEQYF
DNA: TGTGCCAGCAGCTTACGGGCAGATTCGTCCGTCGAGCAGTACTTC

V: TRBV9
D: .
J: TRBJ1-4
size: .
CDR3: CASSVDLANEKLFF
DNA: TGTGCCAGCAGCGTAGACTTAGCTAATGAAAAACTGTTTTTT

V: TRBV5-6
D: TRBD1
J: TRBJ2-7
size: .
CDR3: CASSLGDRVNEQYF
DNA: TGTGCCAGCAGCTTGGGGGACAGGGTAAACGAGCAGTACTTC

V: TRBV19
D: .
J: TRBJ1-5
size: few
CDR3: CASSINSGGGQPQHF
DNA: TGTGCCAGTAGTATTAATTCTGGGGGAGGTCAGCCCCAGCATTTT

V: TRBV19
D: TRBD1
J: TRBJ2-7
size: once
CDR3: CASSMGQGIAEQYF
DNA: TGTGCCAGTAGTATGGGACAGGGGATCGCCGAGCAGTACTTC

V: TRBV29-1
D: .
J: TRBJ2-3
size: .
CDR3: CSGGLGLVDTQYF
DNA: TGCAGCGGGGGACTCGGCTTGGTAGATACGCAGTATTTT

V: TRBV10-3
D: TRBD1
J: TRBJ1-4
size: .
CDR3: CAISAGQEKLFF
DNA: TGTGCCATCAGTGCGGGACAGGAAAAACTGTTTTTT

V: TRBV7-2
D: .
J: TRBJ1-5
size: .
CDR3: CASSLPQGSNQPQHF
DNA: TGTGCCAGCAGCTTACCACAGGGTAGCAATCAGCCCCAGCATTTT

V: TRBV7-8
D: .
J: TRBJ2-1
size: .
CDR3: CASSARRAYNEQFF
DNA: TGTGCCAGCAGCGCCAGGAGGGCCTACAATGAGCAGTTCTTC

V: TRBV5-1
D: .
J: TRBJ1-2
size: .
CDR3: CATSGEPPGSYTF
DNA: TGCGCCACCTCGGGTGAGCCGCCCGGAAGCTACACCTTC

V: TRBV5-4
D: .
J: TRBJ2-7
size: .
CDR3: CASSSAGGQLNEQYF
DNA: TGTGCCAGCAGCTCCGCGGGGGGACAGCTCAACGAGCAGTACTTC

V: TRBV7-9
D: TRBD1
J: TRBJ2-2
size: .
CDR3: CASSQLDRGTGELFF
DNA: TGTGCCAGCAGCCAACTGGACAGGGGCACCGGGGAGCTGTTTTTT

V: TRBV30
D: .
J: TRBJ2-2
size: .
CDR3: CAWSVESAGELFF
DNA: TGTGCCTGGAGTGTCGAGTCGGCCGGGGAGCTGTTTTTT

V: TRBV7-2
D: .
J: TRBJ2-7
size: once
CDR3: CASSFDSYYEQYF
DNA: TGTGCCAGCAGCTTTGACAGTTACTACGAGCAGTACTTC

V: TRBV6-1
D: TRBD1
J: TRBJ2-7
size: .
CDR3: CASSEAGTGHSSYEQYF
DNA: TGTGCCAGCAGTGAAGCGGGGACAGGCCACTCTTCCTACGAGCAGTACTTC

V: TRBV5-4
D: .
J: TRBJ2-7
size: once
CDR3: CASSPQGVVIYEQYF
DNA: TGTGCCAGCAGCCCACAGGGAGTCGTCATATACGAGCAGTACTTC

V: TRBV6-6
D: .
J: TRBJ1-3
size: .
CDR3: CASSYKSSGNTIYF
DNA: TGTGCCAGCAGTTACAAGAGCTCTGGAAACACCATATATTTT

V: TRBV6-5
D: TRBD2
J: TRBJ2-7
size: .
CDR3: CASSYAPSGRAYEQYF
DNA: TGTGCCAGCAGTTACGCCCCTAGCGGGAGGGCCTACGAGCAGTACTTC

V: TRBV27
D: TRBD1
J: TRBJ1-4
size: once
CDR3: CASSSNRGNEKLFF
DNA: TGTGCCAGCAGTTCGAACAGGGGCAATGAAAAACTGTTTTTT

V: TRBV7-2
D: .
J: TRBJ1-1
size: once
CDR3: CASSVWGGGVSTEAFF
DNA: TGTGCCAGCAGCGTATGGGGGGGAGGGGTGAGCACTGAAGCTTTCTTT

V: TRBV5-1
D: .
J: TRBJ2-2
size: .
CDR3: CASSAAGELFF
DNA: TGCGCCAGCAGCGCGGCCGGGGAGCTGTTTTTT

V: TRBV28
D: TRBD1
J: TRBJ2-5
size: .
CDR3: CASIKSGTAYQETQYF
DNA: TGTGCCAGCATTAAGTCGGGGACAGCATACCAAGAGACCCAGTACTTC

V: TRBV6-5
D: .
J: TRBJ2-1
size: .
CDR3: CASSSTASSYNEQFF
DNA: TGTGCCAGCAGTTCCACCGCAAGCTCCTACAATGAGCAGTTCTTC

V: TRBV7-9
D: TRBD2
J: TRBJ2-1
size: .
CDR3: CASSSGLAGSSYNEQFF
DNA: TGTGCCAGCAGCTCCGGACTAGCGGGATCTTCCTACAATGAGCAGTTCTTC

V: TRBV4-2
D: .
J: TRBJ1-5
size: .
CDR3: CASSQDGGPKWPQHF
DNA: TGTGCCAGCAGCCAAGATGGGGGACCAAAGTGGCCCCAGCATTTT

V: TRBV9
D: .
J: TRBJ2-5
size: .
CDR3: CASSVGTTETQYF
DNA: TGTGCCAGCAGCGTAGGGACTACAGAGACCCAGTACTTC

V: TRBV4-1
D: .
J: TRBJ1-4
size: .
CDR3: CASSQVGVQWDNIEKLFF
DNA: TGCGCCAGCAGCCAAGTTGGCGTGCAGTGGGACAATATCGAAAAACTGTTTTTT

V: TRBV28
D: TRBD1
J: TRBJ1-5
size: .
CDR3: CASSSRQGVRQPQHF
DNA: TGTGCCAGCAGTTCTCGACAGGGGGTTCGTCAGCCCCAGCATTTT

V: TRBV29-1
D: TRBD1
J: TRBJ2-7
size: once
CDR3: CGCEGQGAYEQYF
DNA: TGCGGGTGCGAAGGACAGGGGGCGTACGAGCAGTACTTC

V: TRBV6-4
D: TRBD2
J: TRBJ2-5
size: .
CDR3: CASRAWRTSGQETQYF
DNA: TGTGCCAGCAGGGCCTGGCGGACTAGCGGGCAAGAGACCCAGTACTTC

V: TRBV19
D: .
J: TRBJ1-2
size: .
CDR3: CASKDGFNYGYTF
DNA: TGTGCCAGCAAGGACGGATTTAACTATGGCTACACCTTC

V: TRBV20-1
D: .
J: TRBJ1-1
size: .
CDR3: CSARGGQEAFF
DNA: TGCAGTGCTAGAGGGGGTCAGGAAGCTTTCTTT

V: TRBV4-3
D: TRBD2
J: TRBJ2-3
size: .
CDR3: CASRAGGTDTQYF
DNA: TGCGCCAGCAGGGCGGGAGGCACAGATACGCAGTATTTT

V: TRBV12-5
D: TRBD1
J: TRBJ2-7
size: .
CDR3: CASARGETGDEQYF
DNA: TGTGCTAGTGCCAGGGGAGAGACAGGGGACGAGCAGTACTTC

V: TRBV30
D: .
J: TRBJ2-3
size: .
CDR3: CAWSAFKADTQYF
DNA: TGTGCCTGGAGTGCCTTCAAGGCAGATACGCAGTATTTT

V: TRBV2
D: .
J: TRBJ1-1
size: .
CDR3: CASSFGRINTEAFF
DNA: TGTGCCAGCAGTTTCGGACGGATAAACACTGAAGCTTTCTTT

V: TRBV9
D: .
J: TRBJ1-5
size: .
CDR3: CASSVVGGQPQHF
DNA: TGTGCCAGCAGCGTAGTAGGGGGACAGCCCCAGCATTTT

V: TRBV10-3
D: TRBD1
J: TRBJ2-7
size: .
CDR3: CAIGTGDFTKPYEQYF
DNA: TGTGCCATCGGGACAGGAGACTTTACAAAACCCTACGAGCAGTACTTC

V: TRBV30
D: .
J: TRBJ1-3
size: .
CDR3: CASDYQGNRNTIYF
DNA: TGTGCCAGCGATTACCAGGGGAATAGAAACACCATATATTTT

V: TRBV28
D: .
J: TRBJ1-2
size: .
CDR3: CATDPQGSNYGYTF
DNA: TGTGCCACAGACCCTCAGGGGTCTAACTATGGCTACACCTTC

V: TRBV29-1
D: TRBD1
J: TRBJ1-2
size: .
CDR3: CSVEDRGDNYGYTF
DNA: TGCAGCGTTGAGGACAGGGGGGATAACTATGGCTACACCTTC

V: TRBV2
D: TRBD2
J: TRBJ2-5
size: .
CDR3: CASRRGGARETQYF
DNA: TGTGCCAGTAGACGCGGGGGGGCCAGGGAGACCCAGTACTTC

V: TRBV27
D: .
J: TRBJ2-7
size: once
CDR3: CASSLSGRNSEGPYEQYF
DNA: TGTGCCAGCAGTTTATCCGGGCGAAACTCGGAGGGTCCCTACGAGCAGTACTTC

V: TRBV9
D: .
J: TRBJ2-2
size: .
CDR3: CASSSSLVGGNTGELFF
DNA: TGTGCCAGCAGCAGCTCCCTAGTGGGGGGGAACACCGGGGAGCTGTTTTTT

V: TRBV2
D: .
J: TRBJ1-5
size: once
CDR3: CASSGGVNQPQHF
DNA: TGTGCCAGCAGTGGGGGCGTCAATCAGCCCCAGCATTTT

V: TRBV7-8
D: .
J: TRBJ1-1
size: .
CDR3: CASSLWGGGTEAFF
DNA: TGTGCCAGCAGCTTATGGGGAGGGGGGACTGAAGCTTTCTTT

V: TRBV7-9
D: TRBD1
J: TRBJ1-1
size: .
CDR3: CASSSPRQGHGMKAFF
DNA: TGTGCCAGCAGCTCCCCTCGACAGGGCCATGGGATGAAAGCTTTCTTT

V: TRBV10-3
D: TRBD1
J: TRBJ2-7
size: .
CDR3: CAISASPGGEQYF
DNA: TGTGCCATCAGCGCGTCTCCAGGGGGCGAGCAGTACTTC

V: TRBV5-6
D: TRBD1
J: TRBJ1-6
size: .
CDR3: CASSLGQGNSPLHF
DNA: TGTGCCAGCAGCTTAGGACAGGGAAATTCACCCCTCCACTTT

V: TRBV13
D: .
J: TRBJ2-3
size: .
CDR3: CASSLGTDTQYF
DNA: TGTGCCAGCAGCTTAGGGACAGATACGCAGTATTTT

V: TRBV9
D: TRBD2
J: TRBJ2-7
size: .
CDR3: CASSVAGAGEQYF
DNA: TGTGCCAGCAGCGTGGCGGGAGCTGGGGAGCAGTACTTC

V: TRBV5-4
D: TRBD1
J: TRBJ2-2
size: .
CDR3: CASSKGGQGNTGELFF
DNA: TGTGCCAGCAGTAAGGGGGGACAGGGGAACACCGGGGAGCTGTTTTTT